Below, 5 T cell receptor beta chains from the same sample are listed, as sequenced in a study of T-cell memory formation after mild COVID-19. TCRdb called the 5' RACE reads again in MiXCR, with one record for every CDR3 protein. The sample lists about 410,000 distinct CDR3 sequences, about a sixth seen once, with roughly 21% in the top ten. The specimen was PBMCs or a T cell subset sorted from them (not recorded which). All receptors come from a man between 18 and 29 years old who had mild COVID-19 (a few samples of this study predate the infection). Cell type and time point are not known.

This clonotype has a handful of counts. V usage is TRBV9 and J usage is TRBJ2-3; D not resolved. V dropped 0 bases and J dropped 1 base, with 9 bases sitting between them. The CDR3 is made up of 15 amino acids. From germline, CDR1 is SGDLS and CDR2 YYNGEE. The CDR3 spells CASSVGAMGTDTQYF. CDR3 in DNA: TGTGCCAGCAGCGTAGGAGCCATGGGCACAGATACGCAGTATTTT.

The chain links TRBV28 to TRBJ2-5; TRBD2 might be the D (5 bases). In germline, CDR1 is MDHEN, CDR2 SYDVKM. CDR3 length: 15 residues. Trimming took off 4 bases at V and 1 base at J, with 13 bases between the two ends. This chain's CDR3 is CASSSMGSTQETQYF. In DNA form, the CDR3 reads TGTGCCAGCAGTTCAATGGGGAGTACCCAAGAGACCCAGTACTTC.

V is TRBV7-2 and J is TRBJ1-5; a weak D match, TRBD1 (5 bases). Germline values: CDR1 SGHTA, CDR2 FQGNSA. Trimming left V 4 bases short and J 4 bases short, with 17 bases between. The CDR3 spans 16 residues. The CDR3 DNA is TGTGCCAGCAGCTCTGATCCAGGGTTGAGGAATCAGCCCCAGCATTTT. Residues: CASSSDPGLRNQPQHF.

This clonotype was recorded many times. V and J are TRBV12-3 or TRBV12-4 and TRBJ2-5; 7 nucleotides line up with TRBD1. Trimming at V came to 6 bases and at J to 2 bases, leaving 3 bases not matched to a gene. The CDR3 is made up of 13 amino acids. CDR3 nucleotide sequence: TGTGCCAGCAGCGGACAGGAGCAAGAGACCCAGTACTTC. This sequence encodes CASSGQEQETQYF.

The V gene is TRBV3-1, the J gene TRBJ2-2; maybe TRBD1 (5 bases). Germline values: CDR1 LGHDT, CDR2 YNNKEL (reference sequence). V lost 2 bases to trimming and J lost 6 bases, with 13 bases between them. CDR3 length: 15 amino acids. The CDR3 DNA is TGTGCCAGCAGCCAACCCAGGGTCGTATCCGGGGAGCTGTTTTTT. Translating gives CASSQPRVVSGELFF.